These 26 T cell receptor beta chains were all obtained from the same sample, sequenced in a study of cytomegalovirus exposure and HLA in healthy donors. 13 Jbeta primers and 60 Vbeta primers were used for the PCR. Only in-frame clones appear in the TCRdb table, and some are missing; sequencing was by immunoSEQ multiplex PCR. The sample totals about 140,000 clones. Sequenced material: PBMCs. Every receptor here comes from a young woman in good health and CMV-seronegative.

The J gene is TRBJ1-2, the V gene TRBV5-1, with 8 bases that match TRBD1. The CDR3 is 14 residues long. In germline, CDR1 is SGHRS, CDR2 YFSETQ. The trim removed 0 bases at V and 8 bases at J, leaving 6 bases unmatched. CDR3 region: CASSLVQTGDGYTF. CDR3 DNA: TGCGCCAGCAGCTTGGTGCAGACAGGGGACGGCTACACCTTC. Complete variable domain (other parts from reference TRBV5-1 and TRBJ1-2): KAGVTQTPRYLIKTRGQQVTLSCSPISGHRSVSWYQQTPGQGLQFLFEYFSETQRNKGNFPGRFSGRQFSNSRSEMNVSTLELGDSALYLCASSLVQTGDGYTFGSGTRLTVV.

CDR3 in amino acids: CATRTSEHNEQFF. The CDR3 DNA reads as TGTGCCACTCGGACTAGCGAACACAATGAGCAGTTCTTC. The gene calls are TRBV6-1 and TRBJ2-1, with 9 nucleotides matching TRBD2. V lost 10 bases, J lost 5 bases, and 6 bases stayed unmatched. Germline V gene lookup returns CDR1 MNHNS and CDR2 SASEGT. CDR3 size: 13 residues.

The chain couples TRBV7-3 to TRBJ2-1; 13 bases fit TRBD2. Trimming removed 5 bases from V and 5 bases from J; junction bases left unmatched: 6. Germline V CDR1 and CDR2: SGHTA, FQGTGA. This CDR3 is built from 16 residues. This CDR3 is CASSKQGTSGDNEQFF. The CDR3 DNA sequence: TGTGCCAGCAGCAAACAAGGGACTAGCGGGGACAATGAGCAGTTCTTC.

This sequence joins TRBV11-2 and TRBJ1-4, with TRBD1 identical over 7 bases. The CDR3 runs to 15 residues. Germline CDR1 SGHAT, CDR2 FQNNGV. The V gene end was trimmed by 0 bases and the J gene end by 10 bases; junction bases not matched to a gene: 8. CDR3 coding DNA: TGTGCCAGCAGCTTAGATCCCCAGGGGGGAGTAAAACTGTTTTTT. Protein: CASSLDPQGGVKLFF.

The gene calls are TRBV30 and TRBJ2-1, with 8 bases lining up with TRBD1. J gave up 7 bases and V 5 bases, and 4 bases lay outside the gene matches. CDR1 and CDR2 from the germline V gene are GTSNPN and SVGIG (reference sequence). This CDR3 region has 12 residues. CDR3 sequence reads: CAWSRGQNEQFF. CDR3 bases: TGTGCCTGGTCCAGGGGGCAAAATGAGCAGTTCTTC.

The CDR3 sequence is CAWSPSSNQPQHF. The CDR3 DNA reads as TGTGCCTGGAGTCCCTCCAGCAATCAGCCCCAGCATTTT. V gene TRBV30 combines with J gene TRBJ1-5; D remains ambiguous. The V gene's germline CDR1 is GTSNPN and CDR2 SVGIG (reference sequence). V was cut by 2 bases and J by 1 base, with 6 bases left in between. CDR3 size: 13 residues.

This sequence joins TRBV28 and TRBJ1-2, with a possible D match to TRBD1 (5 bases). CDR1 is MDHEN and CDR2 is SYDVKM in the germline V gene. The CDR3 covers 14 residues. V was trimmed by 1 base and J by 4 bases, leaving 10 bases between them. The CDR3 region has the DNA TGTGCCAGCAGTTTATTACTCGGGGGCTATGGCTACACCTTC. Translating gives CASSLLLGGYGYTF.

J is TRBJ1-2 and V is TRBV7-9, with a possible D match to TRBD1 (6 bases). Germline V gives CDR1 SEHNR, CDR2 FQNEAQ (reference sequence). The CDR3 spans 13 residues. V was cut by 5 bases and J by 2 bases, with 9 bases left in between. In nucleotides, the CDR3 is TGTGCCAGCAGCCCGACAGGCAACTATGGCTACACCTTC. It translates to CASSPTGNYGYTF. Full variable domain (rest looked up from reference TRBV7-9 and TRBJ1-2): DTGVSQNPRHKITKRGQNVTFRCDPISEHNRLYWYRQTLGQGPEFLTYFQNEAQLEKSRLLSDRFSAERPKGSFSTLEIQRTEQGDSAMYLCASSPTGNYGYTFGSGTRLTVV.

The chain combines TRBV13 with TRBJ1-1; D gene unclear. CDR1 is PRHDT, CDR2 FYEKMQ, per germline (reference sequence). The CDR3 length is 12 residues. V lost 11 bases and J 3 bases, leaving 13 bases between the germline ends. CDR3 sequence: CASSLEYTEAFF. The CDR3 DNA is TGTGCCTCCTCCTTGGAGTACACTGAAGCTTTCTTT.

The chain joins TRBV4-1 to TRBJ2-1; tentative D call: TRBD1 (5 bases). In germline, CDR1 is MGHRA, CDR2 YSYEKL. The length of the CDR3 is 11 residues. V shed 7 bases and J shed 4 bases, with 5 bases lying between them. CDR3 protein: CASKGYNEQFF. The CDR3 bases are TGCGCCAGCAAGGGGTACAATGAGCAGTTCTTC.

CDR3 bases: TGTGCCAGCAGTCCCCCGGGACAGGGGGATTTTGGCTACACCTTC. Protein: CASSPPGQGDFGYTF. V and J are TRBV28 and TRBJ1-2; TRBD1 agrees at 11 bases. The CDR3 extends over 15 amino acids. V dropped 5 bases and J dropped 7; count of bases not matched to a gene: 9. Germline-derived CDR1 and CDR2 are MDHEN and SYDVKM.

This chain links TRBV19 with TRBJ2-5, with D perhaps matching TRBD1 (6 bases). This CDR3 is built from 16 residues. V was shortened by 4 bases and J by 1 base, with 16 bases between the two germline ends. Germline V gene sequence: CDR1 LNHDA, CDR2 SQIVND (reference sequence). CDR3 region: CASSTPGAVGQETQYF. CDR3 bases: TGTGCCAGTAGTACCCCAGGGGCGGTTGGCCAAGAGACCCAGTACTTC.

This chain joins TRBV2 and TRBJ1-2; 8 positions agree with TRBD1. The germline gives CDR1 SNHLY, CDR2 FYNNEI. The CDR3 length is 12 residues. J was trimmed by 4 bases and V by 7 bases; bases with no gene match: 2. CDR3 sequence reads: CASTTGVYGYTF. The CDR3 coding sequence is TGTGCCAGCACGACAGGGGTCTATGGCTACACCTTC. The complete variable domain, with remaining parts taken from reference TRBV2 and TRBJ1-2, reads EPEVTQTPSHQVTQMGQEVILRCVPISNHLYFYWYRQILGQKVEFLVSFYNNEISEKSEIFDDQFSVERPDGSNFTLKIRSTKLEDSAMYFCASTTGVYGYTFGSGTRLTVV.

The rearrangement joins TRBV10-2 to TRBJ2-6; D is unresolved. V lost 3 bases and J 1 base, leaving 7 bases between the germline ends. This CDR3 region has 15 residues. Germline CDR1 and CDR2: WSHSY and SAAADI. The CDR3 reads CASSEYASGANVLTF. DNA for the CDR3: TGCGCCAGCAGTGAATACGCGTCTGGGGCCAACGTCCTGACTTTC.

V and J are TRBV27 and TRBJ2-7; 8 bases are a match to TRBD1. The CDR3 spans 14 residues. The V gene's germline CDR1 is MNHEY and CDR2 SMNVEV (reference sequence). The J segment lost 10 bases and the V segment lost 5 bases, leaving 13 bases of the junction unmatched. This CDR3 is CASSPLGRTGIQYF. DNA for the CDR3: TGTGCCAGCAGTCCATTAGGAAGGACAGGGATTCAGTACTTC.

In regard to this clone: Mismatch with germline at one junction end may stem from a read error. The chain joins TRBV2 to TRBJ2-7; 10 nucleotides match TRBD1. The CDR3 contains 14 residues. Germline lookup yields CDR1 SNHLY and CDR2 FYNNEI. Written as DNA, the CDR3 is TGTGCCAGCAGTGTATTGCGGGACAGGGGTGAGTTTCACTTC. Translating gives CASSVLRDRGEFHF.

The chain recombines TRBV19 with TRBJ2-7, with 7 nucleotides matching TRBD1. The ends lost 2 bases at V and 0 bases at J; junction bases unmatched: 16. The CDR3 has 19 residues. Germline V gene sequence: CDR1 LNHDA, CDR2 SQIVND (reference sequence). In nucleotides, the CDR3 is TGTGCCAGTAGTATATGGACCACGGGACGACAGGGCTTCTCCTACGAGCAGTACTTC. Translating gives CASSIWTTGRQGFSYEQYF.

The chain carries TRBV2 and TRBJ1-5; TRBD1 is a possible D gene (6 bases). Trimming took 6 bases from V and 0 from J, leaving 12 bases between them. CDR1 is SNHLY and CDR2 is FYNNEI in the germline V gene. CDR3 length equals 15 residues. CDR3 DNA: TGTGCCAGCAGGGACAGCCTTAATAGCAATCAGCCCCAGCATTTT. Translation: CASRDSLNSNQPQHF.

The chain's CDR3 is CASRQGTNQPQHF. The CDR3 DNA sequence: TGTGCCAGCAGACAGGGGACCAATCAGCCCCAGCATTTT. The chain combines TRBV6-5 with TRBJ1-5, with 7 bases identical to TRBD1. Germline assignment: CDR1 MNHEY and CDR2 SVGAGI. Unmatched junction bases numbered 2, after V lost 6 bases and J lost 3 bases. The CDR3 is 13 amino acids.

J is TRBJ2-5 and V is TRBV4-1, with 8 bases lining up with TRBD2. The V gene's germline CDR1 is MGHRA and CDR2 YSYEKL. The ends lost 0 bases at V and 1 base at J; junction bases unmatched: 16. The CDR3 consists of 20 residues. CDR3 in DNA: TGCGCCAGCAGCCAAGATCCAAGCGGGAGTCTGTTTTTGACCCAAGAGACCCAGTACTTC. Protein sequence: CASSQDPSGSLFLTQETQYF.

The chain employs TRBV27 and TRBJ2-3; D is undetermined. CDR1 is MNHEY and CDR2 is SMNVEV in the germline V gene (reference sequence). The germline V and J ends were trimmed by 5 bases and 4 bases, with 13 bases remaining between them. There are 14 residues in the CDR3. CDR3 protein: CASSPKRMSDTQYF. The CDR3 DNA follows: TGTGCCAGCAGTCCCAAGAGGATGTCAGATACGCAGTATTTT.

The chain's CDR3 is CASSSTKDRAGANVLTF. The CDR3 DNA is TGTGCCAGCAGCTCTACAAAGGACAGGGCTGGGGCCAACGTCCTGACTTTC. The rearrangement uses TRBV7-9 and TRBJ2-6; the match to TRBD1 covers 8 bases. Germline-derived CDR1 and CDR2 are SEHNR and FQNEAQ (reference sequence). The CDR3 has 17 residues. Losses at the gene ends were 4 bases for V and 2 bases for J; bases not matched to a gene: 7.

J is TRBJ1-6 and V is TRBV7-2; a weak D match, TRBD1 (5 bases). The length of the CDR3 is 14 residues. Germline V gene data show CDR1 as SGHTA and CDR2 as FQGNSA. The V end was cut by 5 bases, the J end by 6 bases, with 11 bases between. The CDR3: CASSPRQGNSPLHF. CDR3 in DNA: TGTGCCAGCAGCCCCCGCCAGGGTAATTCACCCCTCCACTTT.

The chain has TRBV18 and TRBJ2-2; no clear D. The V end lost 2 bases, the J end lost 3 bases, and 13 bases lay between the germline ends. Germline CDR1 and CDR2: KGHSH and LQKENI. The CDR3 has 16 amino acids. In nucleotides, the CDR3 is TGTGCCAGCTCACCATTATACAACCATTACACCGGGGAGCTGTTTTTT. It yields the protein CASSPLYNHYTGELFF.

V and J are TRBV4-1 and TRBJ2-1; unclear D gene. The CDR3 has 14 amino acids. The germline V gene has CDR1 MGHRA and CDR2 YSYEKL. Trimming stripped 1 base from V and 7 bases from J, with 11 bases between. This CDR3 is CASSQVALPNEQFF. The DNA of the CDR3 is TGCGCCAGCAGCCAAGTGGCCCTCCCGAATGAGCAGTTCTTC.

The chain has TRBV5-6 and TRBJ2-7, with 11 bases fitting TRBD1. V gave up 2 bases and J gave up 2 bases; unmatched junction bases: 3. The CDR3 has 15 amino acids. The germline gives CDR1 SGHDT, CDR2 YYEEEE. CDR3 DNA sequence: TGTGCCAGCAGCTTCGGGACAGGGGGGACCTACGAGCAGTACGTC. Its protein product is CASSFGTGGTYEQYV.